One sample yielded the 5 T cell receptor beta chains listed below, sequenced in a study of spatial heterogeneity in lung cancer. Time point: sample taken at primary tumor resection. One entry per CDR3 protein results from TCRdb running MiXCR on the 5' RACE reads. The sample yields 30,000 to 40,000 distinct CDR3 sequences, 5.2% seen once. The material was PBMCs, obtained at surgery. The receptors originated from a female donor with early-stage non-small cell lung cancer.

The CDR3 spells CASSESRRVAQYTF. In nucleotides, the CDR3 is TGCGCCAGCAGTGAGTCGAGACGAGTTGCCCAGTACACCTTC. V is TRBV10-1 and J is TRBJ1-2; D is unresolved. Trimming removed 0 bases at V and 11 bases at J, with 16 bases between. Germline loops: CDR1 WNHNN, CDR2 SYGVQD (reference sequence). This CDR3 has 14 amino acids.

This clonotype was recorded at least ten times. This CDR3 reads CASSHMTRNTEAFF. In DNA form, the CDR3 reads TGTGCCAGCAGCCACATGACAAGGAACACTGAAGCTTTCTTT. The V and J genes are TRBV5-5 and TRBJ1-1; the D is unclear. The ends were cut back, 4 bases at V and 1 base at J, with 11 bases in the middle. The CDR3 sequence is 14 residues long. The germline V gene has CDR1 SGHKS and CDR2 YYEKEE (reference sequence). Drawing the rest from reference TRBV5-5 and TRBJ1-1, the complete variable domain is DAGVTQSPTHLIKTRGQQVTLRCSPISGHKSVSWYQQVLGQGPQFIFQYYEKEERGRGNFPDRFSARQFPNYSSELNVNALLLGDSALYLCASSHMTRNTEAFFGQGTRLTVV.

This clonotype appeared a few times. This chain connects TRBV5-6 to TRBJ1-1; 7 bases fit TRBD1. This CDR3 comprises 15 residues. Germline CDR1 is SGHDT and CDR2 is YYEEEE. With 6 bases clipped from V and 6 bases from J, the junction kept 14 bases outside the gene matches. The CDR3 protein is CASKTADRVLPEAFF. In DNA form, the CDR3 reads TGTGCCAGCAAGACCGCTGACAGGGTCTTACCTGAAGCTTTCTTT. The full variable domain, completed using reference TRBV5-6 and TRBJ1-1, is DAGVTQSPTHLIKTRGQQVTLRCSPKSGHDTVSWYQQALGQGPQFIFQYYEEEERQRGNFPDRFSGHQFPNYSSELNVNALLLGDSALYLCASKTADRVLPEAFFGQGTRLTVV.

Ten or more counts support this clonotype. The rearrangement links TRBV20-1 to TRBJ1-1; D unresolved. V was cut by 5 bases and J by 6 bases, with 10 bases left in between. Looked up from germline, CDR1 is DFQATT and CDR2 is SNEGSKA (reference sequence). This CDR3 contains 11 residues. The CDR3 DNA follows: TGCAGTGCTCGGGATCGAGCTGAAGCTTTCTTT. This translates into CSARDRAEAFF.

This clonotype was seen at least ten times. The DNA for the CDR3 is TGTGCTTACCCCTCTGGAAACACCATATATTTT. Its protein product is CAYPSGNTIYF. This chain connects TRBV30 to TRBJ1-3, with D hard to call. The CDR3 consists of 11 residues. From germline, CDR1 is GTSNPN and CDR2 SVGIG (reference sequence). The variable domain in full, with the rest retrieved from reference TRBV30 and TRBJ1-3, is SQTIHQWPATLVQPVGSPLSLECTVEGTSNPNLYWYRQAAGRGLQLLFYSVGIGQISSEVPQNLSASRPQDRQFILSSKKLLLSDSGFYLCAYPSGNTIYFGEGSWLTVV.